Sequencing of this T cell receptor beta chain was carried out in a study of post-analysis software for immune sequencing data. Trimming removed 2 bases at V and 5 bases at J, with 9 bases between. The germline V gene has CDR1 MGHRA and CDR2 YSYEKL. The CDR3 consists of 13 residues. Of note for this clonotype: Its antigen is not identified.

Unique molecular identifiers featured in each of the TCR beta cDNA libraries. Between about 0.95 and 11 million T cells gave rise to a few hundred thousand cDNA molecules. TCRdb fed the PCR reads into MiXCR, producing one record per CDR3 protein. The table shows 740,000 or so distinct CDR3 sequences, with about 53% occurring only once. Study observations and caveats: Significantly lower normalized Chao1 diversity was found in patients with multiple sclerosis relative to controls. Compared with controls, patients had more of five TRBV segments, including TRBV5-6, TRBV5-1 and TRBV20-1. Those samples that were prepared in the same batch co-clustered strongly by F measure.

Material for sequencing was blood. The sequence came from a girl aged 5 to 17 with multiple sclerosis. V is TRBV4-1 and J is TRBJ2-5; D gene uncertain. CDR3 loop: CASSQKRMETQYF. The DNA of the CDR3 is TGCGCCAGCAGCCAAAAGAGAATGGAGACCCAGTACTTC.